The 26 T cell receptor beta chains below all came from one sample that was sequenced in a study of blood T cell repertoires in COVID-19. TCRdb keeps only in-frame clones here, not all; method: immunoSEQ multiplex PCR. The sample records 45,000 to 60,000 clones, more than 85% being singletons. The sample comprised peripheral blood. Receptors were obtained from a man aged 50 to 60 with acute or convalescent COVID-19.

The chain couples TRBV5-1 to TRBJ2-2, with a weak D call TRBD2 (6 bases). V was pared by 0 bases and J by 5 bases, with 11 bases between. CDR3 size: 15 residues. The germline CDR1 and CDR2 sequences are SGHRS and YFSETQ. In DNA, the CDR3 is TGCGCCAGCAGCTTGGAATTGGGGGGTACCGGGGAGCTGTTTTTT. It specifies CASSLELGGTGELFF.

The CDR3 protein is CASSQDPGLASASSYNEQFF. The CDR3 bases are TGCGCCAGCAGCCAAGACCCGGGACTAGCGTCCGCCAGCTCCTACAATGAGCAGTTCTTC. The rearrangement links TRBV4-1 to TRBJ2-1, with 10 bases that match TRBD2. CDR1 MGHRA and CDR2 YSYEKL come from the germline V gene. V lost 0 bases and J lost 0; bases outside the gene matches: 11. The CDR3 is 20 amino acids.

This clone has just one count. The rearrangement links TRBV7-2 to TRBJ2-7, with D maybe TRBD2 (6 bases). There are 12 residues in the CDR3. From germline, CDR1 is SGHTA and CDR2 FQGNSA. Trimming removed 5 bases at V and 5 bases at J, with 10 bases between. CDR3 sequence (DNA): TGTGCCAGCAGCCCACGGAGGGACGAGCAGTACTTC. Amino acids: CASSPRRDEQYF.

The chain employs TRBV27 and TRBJ2-7; D is possibly TRBD1 (6 bases). Trimming took off 3 bases at V and 8 bases at J, with 17 bases between the two ends. The CDR3 has 14 residues. From germline, CDR1 is MNHEY and CDR2 SMNVEV (reference sequence). The CDR3 reads CASSLGQGQAKQYF. CDR3 coding DNA: TGTGCCAGCAGTTTGGGGCAGGGGCAAGCAAAGCAGTACTTC.

The chain uses TRBV15 and TRBJ1-5; 9 positions agree with TRBD1. Per the germline V gene, CDR1 is LNHNV and CDR2 is YYDKDF (reference sequence). V dropped 0 bases and J dropped 7; count of bases not matched to a gene: 4. CDR3 length: 15 residues. This CDR3 reads CATSRDLGQGQPQHF. In DNA form, the CDR3 reads TGTGCCACCAGCAGAGACCTGGGACAGGGACAGCCCCAGCATTTT.

The V call is TRBV7-8, the J call TRBJ2-1; D might be TRBD1 (6 bases). Trimming removed 3 bases at V and 5 bases at J, with 8 bases between. CDR3 length equals 13 residues. CDR1 and CDR2 (germline): SGHVS, FQNEAQ. CDR3 protein: CASSLGAHNEQFF. In nucleotides, the CDR3 is TGTGCCAGCAGCTTGGGGGCGCACAATGAGCAGTTCTTC.

This sequence joins TRBV4-1 and TRBJ2-3; 9 bases map to TRBD2. Unmatched junction bases numbered 7, after V lost 0 bases and J lost 3 bases. This CDR3 has 17 amino acids. The germline V gene has CDR1 MGHRA and CDR2 YSYEKL. The CDR3, as DNA: TGCGCCAGCAGCCAAGAGATAGCGGGAGTGATTACAGATACGCAGTATTTT. As protein: CASSQEIAGVITDTQYF.

This clone came up once. The chain couples TRBV3-1 (or the pseudogene TRBV3-2) to TRBJ2-1; 9 positions agree with TRBD2. The junction had 11 bases not matched to a gene; V was cut back by 4 bases and J by 10 bases. CDR1 LGHDT and CDR2 YNNKEL come from the germline V gene (reference sequence). The CDR3 is 15 residues long. The CDR3 protein is CASSRGLAFGAEQFF. The CDR3 DNA reads TGTGCCAGCAGCCGAGGACTAGCGTTTGGAGCCGAGCAGTTCTTC.

In this sample, this clone turned up once. This chain links TRBV28 with TRBJ1-5; D gene uncertain. The CDR3 is 12 residues long. With 4 bases removed from V and 9 bases from J, the gap between germline ends came to 10 bases. CDR1 is MDHEN, CDR2 SYDVKM, per germline. The CDR3 region has the DNA TGTGCCAGCAGTTCCTTGGGAGGGCCCCAGCATTTT. It is translated as CASSSLGGPQHF.

V is TRBV29-1 and J is TRBJ1-5; the match to TRBD1 covers 7 bases. Germline V CDR1 and CDR2: SQVTM, ANQGSEA. This CDR3 contains 12 residues. This chain's CDR3 is CSGGGGGQPQHF. In DNA form, the CDR3 reads TGCAGTGGCGGAGGGGGCGGTCAGCCCCAGCATTTT.

The CDR3 coding sequence is TGTGCCAGCAGTCCCCGAGGGGACAGTGTAACCTACGAGCAGTACTTC. This codes for CASSPRGDSVTYEQYF. This chain uses TRBV27 with TRBJ2-7, with 7 nucleotides matching TRBD1. Germline CDR1 is MNHEY and CDR2 is SMNVEV (reference sequence). This CDR3 is built from 16 residues. The ends lost 5 bases at V and 2 bases at J; junction bases unmatched: 12.

In this sample, this clone turned up once. The CDR3 DNA is TGCAGTGCTAGTTACGGTATGCCCCCTGAGCAGTACTTC. It yields the protein CSASYGMPPEQYF. This chain uses TRBV20-1 with TRBJ2-7; D call uncertain. The ends were cut back, 3 bases at V and 7 bases at J, with 16 bases in the middle. The CDR3 extends over 13 amino acids. Germline assignment: CDR1 DFQATT and CDR2 SNEGSKA (reference sequence).

The chain uses TRBV4-3 and TRBJ2-5; TRBD1 agrees at 9 bases. Germline CDR1 reads LGHNA; CDR2 reads YSLEER. CDR3 length: 15 amino acids. Trimming took 5 bases from V and 4 from J; bases not matched to a gene: 8. CDR3 bases: TGCGCCAGCAGCAACCGGGACAGGGAAAGAGAGACCCAGTACTTC. As protein: CASSNRDRERETQYF.

The chain is built from TRBV10-3 and TRBJ1-1; 8 positions agree with TRBD1. V lost 6 bases to trimming and J lost 1 base; unmatched junction nucleotides: 7. The CDR3 runs 15 residues. Germline V gives CDR1 ENHRY, CDR2 SYGVKD. For the CDR3, the DNA is TGTGCCATCAGGGGGGGGGACAGGTCGAACACTGAAGCTTTCTTT. Protein: CAIRGGDRSNTEAFF.

The chain employs TRBV5-1 and TRBJ1-2, with D hard to call. CDR1 is SGHRS and CDR2 is YFSETQ in the germline V gene. The V end lost 3 bases, the J end lost 5 bases, and 17 bases lay between the germline ends. The CDR3 has 15 residues. The CDR3 DNA follows: TGCGCCAGCAGCTCCGACGGAGGTCGTTTGTATGGCTACACCTTC. It is translated as CASSSDGGRLYGYTF.

The rearrangement uses TRBV5-6 and TRBJ2-5, with 10 positions matching TRBD2. The V gene end was trimmed by 0 bases and the J gene end by 5 bases; junction bases not matched to a gene: 1. The CDR3 totals 14 residues. Germline V gene lookup returns CDR1 SGHDT and CDR2 YYEEEE. The CDR3 DNA reads as TGTGCCAGCAGCTTGGGACTAGCGGGCGAGACCCAGTACTTC. Amino acids: CASSLGLAGETQYF.

This clone was observed a single time. The chain combines TRBV7-2 with TRBJ1-5, with 7 bases matching TRBD1. Losses at the gene ends were 1 base for V and 5 bases for J; bases not matched to a gene: 5. This CDR3 is 15 amino acids long. Germline V gives CDR1 SGHTA, CDR2 FQGNSA. As DNA, the CDR3 is TGTGCCAGCAGCTTAGACAGGGGTAGGCATCAGCCCCAGCATTTT. This encodes CASSLDRGRHQPQHF. The full variable domain, its missing parts supplied by reference TRBV7-2 and TRBJ1-5, is GAGVSQSPSNKVTEKGKDVELRCDPISGHTALYWYRQSLGQGLEFLIYFQGNSAPDKSGLPSDRFSAERTGGSVSTLTIQRTQQEDSAVYLCASSLDRGRHQPQHFGDGTRLSIL.

The chain uses TRBV3-1 (or the pseudogene TRBV3-2) and TRBJ2-7, with 11 bases that match TRBD2. J was trimmed by 0 bases and V by 3 bases; bases with no gene match: 1. This CDR3 is 15 amino acids long. Germline V lookup: CDR1 LGHDT, CDR2 YNNKEL (reference sequence). CDR3 coding DNA: TGTGCCAGCAGCCAGGGACTAGCGGCCTCCTACGAGCAGTACTTC. It is translated as CASSQGLAASYEQYF.

This chain connects TRBV27 to TRBJ1-3; TRBD1 agrees at 10 bases. The CDR3 length is 19 residues. Trimming cost V 5 bases and J 0 bases; bases outside gene matches: 13. In germline, CDR1 is MNHEY, CDR2 SMNVEV (reference sequence). CDR3 DNA sequence: TGTGCCAGCAGTGAATCCGGGACAGGGGCCCCCAGCTCTGGAAACACCATATATTTT. Residues: CASSESGTGAPSSGNTIYF.

The chain links TRBV6-6 to TRBJ2-7, with 8 bases aligning to TRBD2. Trimming cost V 5 bases and J 4 bases; bases outside gene matches: 10. The CDR3 length is 15 residues. CDR1 MNHNY and CDR2 SVGAGI come from the germline V gene (reference sequence). This chain's CDR3 is CASSGSGARNYEQYF. The DNA of the CDR3 is TGTGCCAGCAGTGGTAGCGGGGCCCGCAATTACGAGCAGTACTTC.

This clone came up a few times. The chain carries TRBV30 and TRBJ1-1; 8 bases line up with TRBD1. The ends lost 1 base at V and 4 bases at J; junction bases unmatched: 2. Germline-derived CDR1 and CDR2 are GTSNPN and SVGIG (reference sequence). The CDR3 consists of 13 residues. The CDR3 spells CAWSGTGSTEAFF. CDR3 nucleotide sequence: TGTGCCTGGAGTGGGACAGGGAGCACTGAAGCTTTCTTT.

This chain links TRBV3-1 (or the pseudogene TRBV3-2) with TRBJ2-2, with a tentative D call TRBD2 (7 bases). The CDR3 spans 16 residues. V shed 5 bases and J shed 1 base, with 14 bases lying between them. Germline CDR1 LGHDT, CDR2 YNNKEL (reference sequence). The CDR3 DNA sequence: TGTGCCAGCAGCAATCGGGGGGCAGGGAACACCGGGGAGCTGTTTTTT. It translates to CASSNRGAGNTGELFF.

This clone occurred once. V is TRBV24-1 and J is TRBJ1-1; D might be TRBD1 (6 bases). The V end was cut by 4 bases, the J end by 7 bases, with 12 bases between. The CDR3 length is 13 residues. CDR1 and CDR2 from the germline V gene are KGHDR and SFDVKD. CDR3 region: CATSDPNRDEAFF. CDR3 in DNA: TGTGCCACCAGTGACCCAAACAGGGATGAAGCTTTCTTT.

Only a few counts were recorded for this clone. The chain has TRBV7-2 and TRBJ2-5, with D maybe TRBD1 (6 bases). This CDR3 region has 15 residues. Trimming pared 1 base from V and 5 bases from J, leaving 14 bases between. Germline CDR1 reads SGHTA; CDR2 reads FQGNSA. DNA for the CDR3: TGTGCCAGCAGCTTAGGGTCAGGGGTTGAGGAGACCCAGTACTTC. Translation gives CASSLGSGVEETQYF.

The chain links TRBV5-1 to TRBJ1-2, with 8 bases that match TRBD1. Germline V gene lookup returns CDR1 SGHRS and CDR2 YFSETQ. This CDR3 region has 17 residues. V trimming: 0 bases; J trimming: 3 bases; junction bases outside the gene matches: 10. The CDR3 loop is CASSLVPSGQDYYGYTF. CDR3 DNA sequence: TGCGCCAGCAGCTTGGTTCCGTCGGGACAGGATTACTATGGCTACACCTTC.

The chain is built from TRBV19 and TRBJ1-5, with D possibly being TRBD1 (6 bases). The CDR3 totals 15 residues. The ends were cut back, 7 bases at V and 2 bases at J, with 15 bases in the middle. Germline V gene data show CDR1 as LNHDA and CDR2 as SQIVND (reference sequence). The CDR3 loop is CASTLKAGGNQPQHF. Written as DNA, the CDR3 is TGTGCCAGTACCCTCAAAGCAGGGGGCAATCAGCCCCAGCATTTT.